This T cell receptor beta chain originates from a study of blood T cell repertoires in COVID-19. About the research overall: Italy, Spain and the United States were the sources of the convalescent and acute COVID-19 samples. PBMCs, B-cell-depleted T cells, or T cells were the source of the cDNA or gDNA that made up the material.

Germline CDR1 reads MNHEY; CDR2 reads SVGAGI. CDR3 length equals 14 residues. V dropped 5 bases and J dropped 2; count of bases not matched to a gene: 4. Study processing details: Amplification of reference gene primers provided the estimated nucleated cell counts. Clones were read by immunoSEQ multiplex PCR, and TCRdb kept only the in-frame ones, dropping some. Clonal size and the V and J genes are those of that table, whereas D and trimming came from the DNA. The sample carries nearly 350,000 clones, around 91% recorded once. The TCR originated in a woman under 30 who had recovered from COVID-19. This chain joins TRBV6-5 and TRBJ2-7; 9 nucleotides line up with TRBD1. Sequencing was done on a sample of peripheral blood. CDR3: CASSRTGDPYEQYV. CDR3 DNA: TGTGCCAGCAGTAGGACAGGGGACCCCTACGAGCAGTACGTC.